This paragraph covers one TCR beta chain sequence. Its antigen is not yet known. Nothing much larger sits one base from this clone, and base qualities are not available. The record originates from a study of beta chain features in type 1 diabetes (dated by TCRdb to the late 2010s). With respect to the entire study: Mean age, gender distribution, total cell number and subset yield did not differ between patients and healthy donors. A total of roughly 100 million sorted cells were examined across all samples, and the number of cells per subset was strongly correlated with RNA yield. The study compared the TCRB repertoires of sorted circulating CD4+ T cell subsets in recently diagnosed type 1 diabetes patients with those in matched healthy donors. Regulatory and stem cell-like memory subsets were isolated from only 8 patients and about 8 healthy donors, whereas naive and central memory subsets came from all 30 or so donors. General findings and caveats noted by the study authors: Because the HLA sub-analyses included only small numbers of individuals, any influence of HLA type on TCRB rearrangement was left unresolved. Patients with type 1 diabetes made fewer insertions and deleted more nucleotides at VDJ recombination sites, implying thymic rearrangement abnormalities. Shorter templates might have been favored by PCR, but patient and control samples were amplified and corrected together, so both groups would have been affected equally by any skew. Naive, central memory and regulatory TCRB repertoires appeared to be more alike among patients than among healthy donors. Type 1 diabetes patients showed a moderate but significant shortening of TCRB CDR3 length in all four CD4+ subsets. Because cDNA rather than genomic DNA was sequenced, highly expressing activated cells could have been over-represented, although no difference in activation and CD3 levels was found between groups.

All of the isolated RNA was reverse transcribed with the High Capacity cDNA Reverse Transcription Kit, so expressed TCRB transcripts were sequenced. Deep immunoSEQ sequencing was performed on naive, central memory and regulatory T cell samples, with an average of about 4 million total reads per sample. Sorted cells were lysed in RLT buffer, and RNA was extracted using DNase-treated RNeasy Micro or Mini kits according to cell number. Each cell subset was processed on its own to prevent cross-contamination, while patient and healthy donor samples were processed together. The immunoSEQ multiplex PCR was used to amplify TCRB sequences from cDNA, generating 87-bp fragments that spanned the CDR3 region. Sequencing of the amplicons was done on the Illumina HiSeq platform. The study's processing was this. PCR bias was computationally corrected using synthetic template baselines, reads within Hamming distance 2 were collapsed, and singletons that could not be merged were discarded. Reads were aligned against IMGT so that V, D and J genes, CDR3 length and insertions or deletions at six rearrangement sites could be assigned. Within each subset, clonotype counts were normalized to sorted cell number, and only after that were true diversity and Gini coefficients computed with the tcR R package. The overlap coefficient, calculated on TCRB nucleotide sequences, was used to quantify repertoire sharing. What TCRdb holds here is the immuneACCESS table cut down to in-frame rearrangements. Part of the clones is not present; checked against another copy, under half of the missing clones reflect an unresolved V gene, and the others are unexplained. The V and J calls and clone size come from that table; D and trimming were worked out from the DNA. The sample table records around 280,000 clones; roughly 8% of these occur just once. Jointly, the top ten make up about 0.93% of the sample.

A single peripheral blood draw of approximately 110 mL on average was collected from each donor into heparinised tubes. A BD FACSAria II and a panel including CD45RO, CCR7, CD25, CD127, CD95 and CD27 were used to sort naive, central memory, regulatory and stem cell-like memory CD4+ T cells. All sorted populations exceeded 95% purity. PBMCs were separated immediately by Lymphoprep density gradient centrifugation and were stained directly, without being cultured. To minimize batch effects, samples were stained and sorted in pairs, one healthy donor with one patient per experiment. CDR1 is given as SGHNT and CDR2 as YYREEE, both from the germline V gene (reference sequence). The cysteine opens and the phenylalanine closes a CDR3 of 16 amino acids. Just the 48-base CDR3 DNA is kept, in frame starting at base 1. Germline trimming amounts to 0 bases on V and 3 bases on J, with 7 as the count of junction bases outside the gene matches.

Sequenced input: central memory CD4+ T cells from blood. The V and J segments used are TRBV5-4 and TRBJ2-5, and 8 bases in between align with TRBD2. The sequence came from a woman aged 18-29 years in good health. The bases read TGTGCCAGCAGCTTGGGAGGACGGGGGGGCGAAGAGACCCAGTACTTC. Its protein product is CASSLGGRGGEETQYF.